The 30 T cell receptor beta chains below come from one sample, sequenced in a study of blood T cell repertoires in COVID-19. The method was immunoSEQ multiplex PCR; TCRdb's version includes in-frame clones alone and lacks a portion of them. Of about 360,000 clones listed, around nine tenths are singletons. Sequenced: peripheral blood. All receptors come from a human donor in a cohort sampled during active COVID-19.

There are a few counts of this clone. V usage is TRBV28 and J usage is TRBJ2-7; 7 nucleotides align to TRBD1. The length of the CDR3 is 15 residues. Germline loops: CDR1 MDHEN, CDR2 SYDVKM. V dropped 0 bases and J dropped 6; count of bases not matched to a gene: 8. The CDR3 sequence: CASSLWETGSGEQYF. The CDR3 DNA is TGTGCCAGCAGTTTATGGGAGACAGGGTCGGGCGAGCAGTACTTC.

In this sample, this clone turned up once. This chain links TRBV7-6 with TRBJ2-3, with 13 bases matching TRBD2. The CDR3 is 16 amino acids. Germline loops: CDR1 SGHVS, CDR2 FNYEAQ. Trimming removed 5 bases from V and 1 base from J; junction bases left unmatched: 3. CDR3 nucleotide sequence: TGTGCCAGCAGCCCTGGACTAGCGGGGGGCACAGATACGCAGTATTTT. Translation: CASSPGLAGGTDTQYF.

The chain has TRBV7-2 and TRBJ2-5; D unclear. The germline CDR1 and CDR2 sequences are SGHTA and FQGNSA. Trimming removed 5 bases at V and 4 bases at J, with 8 bases between. The length of the CDR3 is 12 residues. The CDR3 DNA sequence: TGTGCCAGCAGCAAAACCGGAGAGACCCAGTACTTC. Translating it yields CASSKTGETQYF.

This sequence joins TRBV5-5 and TRBJ2-1; the D gene is possibly TRBD1 (5 bases). CDR3 size: 14 residues. V dropped 2 bases and J dropped 4 bases, with 10 bases sitting between them. The germline gives CDR1 SGHKS, CDR2 YYEKEE (reference sequence). The CDR3 spells CASSLQVTYNEQFF. The DNA for the CDR3 is TGTGCCAGCAGCTTACAGGTGACTTACAATGAGCAGTTCTTC. Complete variable domain (other parts from reference TRBV5-5 and TRBJ2-1): DAGVTQSPTHLIKTRGQQVTLRCSPISGHKSVSWYQQVLGQGPQFIFQYYEKEERGRGNFPDRFSARQFPNYSSELNVNALLLGDSALYLCASSLQVTYNEQFFGPGTRLTVL.

This clone is a singleton in its sample. The V and J genes are TRBV30 and TRBJ2-2; D gene uncertain. From germline, CDR1 is GTSNPN and CDR2 SVGIG (reference sequence). The CDR3 contains 17 residues. V lost 0 bases and J lost 4, with 18 bases in between. The CDR3 here is CAWSVRLAGSSTGELFF. The CDR3 nucleotides read TGTGCCTGGAGTGTACGTTTGGCAGGATCGAGCACCGGGGAGCTGTTTTTT.

This clone was observed a few times. The chain has TRBV4-1 and TRBJ1-5, with D possibly being TRBD1 (6 bases). Trimming left V 0 bases short and J 7 bases short, with 16 bases between. The CDR3 is made up of 16 amino acids. The V gene's germline CDR1 is MGHRA and CDR2 YSYEKL. This chain's CDR3 is CASSQDQGRQAQPQHF. CDR3 DNA sequence: TGCGCCAGCAGCCAAGATCAGGGGCGTCAGGCCCAGCCCCAGCATTTT.

This rearrangement joins TRBV19 to TRBJ1-5; 7 positions agree with TRBD1. The germline gives CDR1 LNHDA, CDR2 SQIVND (reference sequence). Germline trimming cut 3 bases from V and 7 bases from J; bases unmatched to any gene: 6. The CDR3 loop spans 14 amino acids. The CDR3 is CASSMIGGRQPQHF. CDR3 sequence (DNA): TGTGCCAGTAGTATGATAGGGGGCAGGCAGCCCCAGCATTTT. Together with reference TRBV19 and TRBJ1-5, the CDR3 gives the full variable domain: DGGITQSPKYLFRKEGQNVTLSCEQNLNHDAMYWYRQDPGQGLRLIYYSQIVNDFQKGDIAEGYSVSREKKESFPLTVTSAQKNPTAFYLCASSMIGGRQPQHFGDGTRLSIL.

Comment on this clone: The same CDR3 can be traced to other DNA sequences in this sample. The genes are TRBV29-1 and TRBJ2-7; TRBD1 matches at 11 bases. CDR3 length equals 11 residues. CDR1 is SQVTM, CDR2 ANQGSEA, per germline. The CDR3 bases are TGCAGTGGACAGGGGGCGGGGGAGCAGTACTTC. It is translated as CSGQGAGEQYF.

This chain links TRBV5-6 with TRBJ2-7, with D tentatively TRBD2 (6 bases). CDR1 is SGHDT, CDR2 YYEEEE, per germline. Trimming shortened V by 2 bases and J by 6 bases, and 15 bases separated the two germline ends. The CDR3 length is 14 residues. The CDR3 protein is CASSLSGLLSEQYF. CDR3 DNA sequence: TGTGCCAGCAGCTTATCGGGACTTTTGTCCGAGCAGTACTTC.

CDR3 coding DNA: TGCGCCAGCAGCCCAACTAGCGGGGGGTCATCCGCCACCTACAATGAGCAGTTCTTC. Residues: CASSPTSGGSSATYNEQFF. The rearrangement joins TRBV5-1 to TRBJ2-1; 12 bases fit TRBD2. CDR1 is SGHRS and CDR2 is YFSETQ in the germline V gene. V shed 4 bases and J 2 bases; nucleotides not matched to a gene: 13. CDR3 length: 19 amino acids.

V gene TRBV28 combines with J gene TRBJ2-3; 8 bases are a match to TRBD2. CDR3 length: 14 residues. Germline V gene data show CDR1 as MDHEN and CDR2 as SYDVKM. The V and J ends lost 4 bases and 6 bases, in that order; junction bases with no gene match: 6. For the CDR3, the DNA is TGTGCCAGCAGTTGGAGCGGGAGCCTCGATACGCAGTATTTT. Translated, it gives CASSWSGSLDTQYF.

There are a few counts of this clone. The chain joins TRBV7-9 to TRBJ1-2, with D tentatively TRBD1 (6 bases). Germline V gene sequence: CDR1 SEHNR, CDR2 FQNEAQ (reference sequence). V was cut by 9 bases and J by 2 bases, with 19 bases left in between. This CDR3 is built from 15 residues. The CDR3 bases are TGTGCCAGGGGTTCAGGGGCGACCTCGAACTATGGCTACACCTTC. This codes for CARGSGATSNYGYTF.

The V and J genes are TRBV5-1 and TRBJ1-5, with 8 bases fitting TRBD1. The junction had 10 bases not matched to a gene; V was cut back by 0 bases and J by 2 bases. CDR3 length: 18 residues. CDR1 and CDR2 from the germline V gene are SGHRS and YFSETQ. DNA of the CDR3: TGCGCCAGCAGCTTGGCCCCCCGGACAGGGTTCGGCAATCAGCCCCAGCATTTT. Its translation: CASSLAPRTGFGNQPQHF. The whole variable domain, filled in from reference TRBV5-1 and TRBJ1-5, reads KAGVTQTPRYLIKTRGQQVTLSCSPISGHRSVSWYQQTPGQGLQFLFEYFSETQRNKGNFPGRFSGRQFSNSRSEMNVSTLELGDSALYLCASSLAPRTGFGNQPQHFGDGTRLSIL.

The chain joins TRBV19 to TRBJ1-1, with D uncertain. The CDR3 has 17 amino acids. With 3 bases removed from V and 1 base from J, the gap between germline ends came to 18 bases. Germline assignment: CDR1 LNHDA and CDR2 SQIVND (reference sequence). The CDR3 region has the DNA TGTGCCAGTAGTATTAAGAAAATGAGAGGCGCGAACACTGAAGCTTTCTTT. This translates into CASSIKKMRGANTEAFF.

This clone appeared a few times. The chain carries TRBV6-5 and TRBJ2-2, with D perhaps TRBD2 (6 bases). V was shortened by 7 bases and J by 1 base, with 13 bases between the two germline ends. Germline V lookup: CDR1 MNHEY, CDR2 SVGAGI. There are 15 residues in the CDR3. The CDR3 spells CASTTEGWNTGELFF. The CDR3 DNA follows: TGTGCCAGCACCACGGAGGGGTGGAACACCGGGGAGCTGTTTTTT.

The chain carries TRBV25-1 and TRBJ2-1; a possible D gene is TRBD1 (6 bases). The CDR3 runs 16 residues. Between the trimmed V and J ends, which lost 2 bases and 0 bases, there was a span of 11 bases. Germline assignment: CDR1 MGHDK and CDR2 SYGVNS. CDR3 nucleotide sequence: TGTGCCAGCAGTGAAGGTGGGGGCGCCTCCTACAATGAGCAGTTCTTC. It is translated as CASSEGGGASYNEQFF.

The chain carries TRBV10-2 and TRBJ2-3; 12 bases line up with TRBD2. CDR1 and CDR2 (germline): WSHSY, SAAADI. This CDR3 comprises 16 residues. V trimming: 6 bases; J trimming: 2 bases; junction bases outside the gene matches: 6. In DNA, the CDR3 is TGCGCCAGCAGACGGGGACTAGCGGGTTTCACAGATACGCAGTATTTT. This sequence encodes CASRRGLAGFTDTQYF.

CDR3 bases: TGTGCCAGTAGAACAGGACAGGACCCGAATGAAAAACTGTTTTTT. Protein product: CASRTGQDPNEKLFF. The genes are TRBV19 and TRBJ1-4, with 7 positions matching TRBD1. The CDR3 totals 15 residues. Germline values: CDR1 LNHDA, CDR2 SQIVND (reference sequence). Trimming cost V 6 bases and J 5 bases; bases outside gene matches: 9.

The chain has TRBV2 and TRBJ2-5; TRBD2 agrees at 7 bases. Germline loops: CDR1 SNHLY, CDR2 FYNNEI. The CDR3 runs to 13 residues. V was pared by 4 bases and J by 5 bases, with 4 bases of the junction left unmatched. DNA of the CDR3: TGTGCCAGCAGTGGGACTAGGGAGGAGACCCAGTACTTC. Translating it yields CASSGTREETQYF.

There are a few counts of this clone. The gene calls are TRBV28 and TRBJ1-5; 7 positions match TRBD1. With 5 bases clipped from V and 3 bases from J, the junction kept 10 bases outside the gene matches. The germline V gene has CDR1 MDHEN and CDR2 SYDVKM. The CDR3 spans 16 residues. CDR3 nucleotide sequence: TGTGCCAGCAGTATCGCCGGGACAGCTACCAATCAGCCCCAGCATTTT. Translated, it gives CASSIAGTATNQPQHF.

This chain joins TRBV5-1 and TRBJ1-1; 12 bases map to TRBD1. The CDR3 runs 20 residues. In germline, CDR1 is SGHRS, CDR2 YFSETQ. The V and J ends lost 1 base and 0 bases, in that order; junction bases with no gene match: 13. The CDR3 sequence: CASSLWGQGASGSMNTEAFF. DNA of the CDR3: TGCGCCAGCAGCTTGTGGGGACAGGGGGCGTCTGGGTCCATGAACACTGAAGCTTTCTTT.

The chain uses TRBV11-2 and TRBJ2-1; 11 nucleotides match TRBD2. Unmatched junction bases numbered 7, after V lost 3 bases and J lost 6 bases. The CDR3 totals 16 residues. From germline, CDR1 is SGHAT and CDR2 FQNNGV. As DNA, the CDR3 is TGTGCCAGCAGCTTGGGGCAACTAGCGGGAGTCAATGAGCAGTTCTTC. It is translated as CASSLGQLAGVNEQFF.

This clone was seen only a few times. Distinct nucleotide sequences in the sample also encode this CDR3. The rearrangement links TRBV5-6 to TRBJ1-1; D gene uncertain. V dropped 4 bases and J dropped 3 bases, with 13 bases sitting between them. CDR1 is SGHDT, CDR2 YYEEEE, per germline. This CDR3 region has 14 residues. In DNA form, the CDR3 reads TGTGCCAGCAGCGGAGACCGCGGCTACACTGAAGCTTTCTTT. Translating gives CASSGDRGYTEAFF. The entire variable domain, with the rest obtained from reference TRBV5-6 and TRBJ1-1, is as follows: DAGVTQSPTHLIKTRGQQVTLRCSPKSGHDTVSWYQQALGQGPQFIFQYYEEEERQRGNFPDRFSGHQFPNYSSELNVNALLLGDSALYLCASSGDRGYTEAFFGQGTRLTVV.

In nucleotides, the CDR3 is TGTGCCAGCAGACTAAAATTCCAGGGAAGGGGAACTGAAGCTTTCTTT. This gives the protein CASRLKFQGRGTEAFF. This rearrangement joins TRBV2 to TRBJ1-1; the D gene is possibly TRBD1 (5 bases). With 6 bases removed from V and 5 bases from J, the gap between germline ends came to 22 bases. In germline, CDR1 is SNHLY, CDR2 FYNNEI. CDR3 length: 16 amino acids.

V usage is TRBV6-5 and J usage is TRBJ2-7; 7 bases line up with TRBD1. The CDR3 loop spans 13 amino acids. After removal of 5 bases from V and 6 bases from J, the junction contained 7 bases not matched to a gene. CDR1 is MNHEY and CDR2 is SVGAGI in the germline V gene. CDR3 nucleotide sequence: TGTGCCAGCAGTCCACAGGGGAGCGGCGAGCAGTACTTC. This encodes CASSPQGSGEQYF.

This chain connects TRBV2 to TRBJ1-6; the D is unclear. Germline V gene sequence: CDR1 SNHLY, CDR2 FYNNEI. The CDR3 covers 13 residues. Between the trimmed V and J ends, which lost 4 bases and 7 bases, there was a span of 8 bases. CDR3 coding DNA: TGTGCCAGCAGTGTTGTCAGAAATTCACCCCTCCACTTT. Protein product: CASSVVRNSPLHF. Looking up the rest from reference TRBV2 and TRBJ1-6 gives the full variable domain: EPEVTQTPSHQVTQMGQEVILRCVPISNHLYFYWYRQILGQKVEFLVSFYNNEISEKSEIFDDQFSVERPDGSNFTLKIRSTKLEDSAMYFCASSVVRNSPLHFGNGTRLTVT.

The chain carries TRBV2 and TRBJ2-1, with D maybe TRBD2 (6 bases). The germline V and J ends were trimmed by 7 bases and 5 bases, with 15 bases remaining between them. This CDR3 contains 14 residues. Germline assignment: CDR1 SNHLY and CDR2 FYNNEI. The CDR3 coding sequence is TGTGCCAGCAATAGGCTAGCGACGGACAATGAGCAGTTCTTC. Its translation: CASNRLATDNEQFF.

This chain links TRBV4-1 with TRBJ1-4, with a possible D match to TRBD1 (5 bases). V was pared by 0 bases and J by 6 bases, with 11 bases between. This CDR3 comprises 15 residues. Germline-derived CDR1 and CDR2 are MGHRA and YSYEKL. As DNA, the CDR3 is TGCGCCAGCAGCCAAGATTACAGGCGATATGAAAAACTGTTTTTT. This translates into CASSQDYRRYEKLFF.

The chain recombines TRBV30 with TRBJ2-7; 10 positions match TRBD2. This CDR3 has 15 residues. Trimming cost V 0 bases and J 2 bases; bases outside gene matches: 4. Germline V gene sequence: CDR1 GTSNPN, CDR2 SVGIG (reference sequence). CDR3 protein: CAWSVGLAGAYEQYF. CDR3 coding DNA: TGTGCCTGGAGTGTAGGGCTAGCGGGAGCCTACGAGCAGTACTTC.

V usage is TRBV6-1 and J usage is TRBJ2-7, with TRBD2 as a possible D gene (6 bases). Deletions cut 2 bases from V and 0 bases from J, with 11 bases between. The CDR3 spans 15 residues. Germline assignment: CDR1 MNHNS and CDR2 SASEGT. CDR3 nucleotide sequence: TGTGCCAGCAGTGAATCTGCTAGCGACTCCTACGAGCAGTACTTC. This codes for CASSESASDSYEQYF.